Each of the 3 T cell receptor beta chains below was sequenced from the same sample in a study of human T cells and chemical hapten exposure (dated by TCRdb to the early 2020s). Library prep was done by RACE. The data were produced on a NextSeq 500. TCRdb ran its own pipeline on the public reads, namely fastp trimming at Q25 and MiXCR clone calling, and kept in-frame beta chains. Under each unique CDR3 protein, matching rows form one entry showing the most common genes and DNA. The sample table records approximately 80,000 distinct CDR3 sequences; 11% of these occur just once. The ten biggest clones cover around 3.6% of the sample. The sample's time point label, in plain terms: patch test 3, about 24 weeks after DPC sensitization. The meaning of the sample's treatment or condition label: therapeutic diphenylcyclopropenone sensitization with weekly scalp DPC. The sample consisted of whole blood, taken in connection with sensitization to the hapten diphenylcyclopropenone (DPC). These receptors were taken from a woman between 50 and 59 years old with alopecia areata. Some clones in this sample may be carry-over from other donors' samples.

This chain's CDR3 is CASSRTTTSSYEQYF. CDR3 nucleotides: TGTGCCAGCAGCCGCACTACCACGAGCTCCTACGAGCAGTACTTC. The chain couples TRBV7-2 to TRBJ2-7, with D uncertain. CDR1 SGHTA and CDR2 FQGNSA come from the germline V gene. V gave up 5 bases and J gave up 0 bases, with 14 bases separating them. The CDR3 loop spans 15 amino acids.

This clonotype has at least ten counts. V and J are TRBV5-6 and TRBJ2-1, with D hard to call. The V end lost 4 bases, the J end lost 0 bases, and 11 bases lay between the germline ends. In germline, CDR1 is SGHDT, CDR2 YYEEEE. The CDR3 sequence is 15 residues long. CDR3: CASSPSVSSYNEQFF. CDR3 coding DNA: TGTGCCAGCAGCCCCAGCGTGAGCTCCTACAATGAGCAGTTCTTC. Supplemented by reference TRBV5-6 and TRBJ2-1, the full variable domain reads DAGVTQSPTHLIKTRGQQVTLRCSPKSGHDTVSWYQQALGQGPQFIFQYYEEEERQRGNFPDRFSGHQFPNYSSELNVNALLLGDSALYLCASSPSVSSYNEQFFGPGTRLTVL.

This clonotype was counted only a few times. The chain carries TRBV5-1 and TRBJ1-1, with D possibly matching TRBD1 (6 bases). The CDR3 contains 14 residues. Germline CDR1 reads SGHRS; CDR2 reads YFSETQ. The V and J ends lost 0 bases and 4 bases respectively, with 10 bases between them. CDR3: CASSLAQGPTEAFF. CDR3 coding DNA: TGCGCCAGCAGCTTGGCCCAGGGGCCCACTGAAGCTTTCTTT.